Presented here are 18 T cell receptor beta chains from one specimen sequenced in a study of T cell repertoires in cytomegalovirus infection. TCRdb called the reads again in MiXCR, with one record for every CDR3 protein. The table includes tens of thousands of distinct CDR3 sequences, approximately 45% detected once. Their antigens are not known. The sample consisted of CD8+ T cells from cultured PBMCs, taken from culture after CMV antigen stimulation. These receptors came from a human donor in good health (CMV status not recorded). Some clones in this sample may be carry-over from other donors' samples.

V usage is TRBV7-9 and J usage is TRBJ2-1; D is perhaps TRBD2 (7 bases). This CDR3 has 14 amino acids. Germline V gives CDR1 SEHNR, CDR2 FQNEAQ (reference sequence). The germline V and J ends were trimmed by 3 bases and 4 bases, with 10 bases remaining between them. CDR3 sequence reads: CASSFGGHYNEQFF. The CDR3 nucleotides read TGTGCCAGCAGCTTCGGGGGGCATTACAATGAGCAGTTCTTC.

The chain has TRBV6-1 and TRBJ1-2; 12 bases agree with TRBD1. The CDR3 covers 14 residues. Per the germline V gene, CDR1 is MNHNS and CDR2 is SASEGT. Trimming removed 4 bases from V and 7 bases from J; junction bases left unmatched: 4. CDR3 coding DNA: TGTGCCAGCAGTGCAGGGACAGGGGGCCTTGGCTACACCTTC. It specifies CASSAGTGGLGYTF.

V usage is TRBV19 and J usage is TRBJ1-5; 9 bases fit TRBD1. The V and J ends lost 6 bases and 6 bases, in that order; junction bases with no gene match: 6. The CDR3 is 14 residues long. Germline CDR1 is LNHDA and CDR2 is SQIVND (reference sequence). In DNA form, the CDR3 reads TGTGCCAGTAGAAAACAGGGGGCGGTTCAGCCCCAGCATTTT. This translates into CASRKQGAVQPQHF. Using reference TRBV19 and TRBJ1-5 for the parts outside the CDR3, the full variable domain is DGGITQSPKYLFRKEGQNVTLSCEQNLNHDAMYWYRQDPGQGLRLIYYSQIVNDFQKGDIAEGYSVSREKKESFPLTVTSAQKNPTAFYLCASRKQGAVQPQHFGDGTRLSIL.

The J gene is TRBJ2-3, the V gene TRBV7-4; D not resolved. Between the trimmed V and J ends, which lost 3 bases and 7 bases, there was a span of 8 bases. Germline loops: CDR1 SGHVT, CDR2 SQSDAQ. The CDR3 contains 12 residues. The chain's CDR3 is CASSLGYHTQYF. For the CDR3, the DNA is TGTGCCAGCAGCTTGGGGTACCATACGCAGTATTTT.

This clonotype was counted a single time. The V gene is TRBV12-3 or TRBV12-4, the J gene TRBJ1-5; D not resolved. This CDR3 is built from 13 residues. V lost 8 bases and J 0 bases, leaving 8 bases between the germline ends. CDR3 amino acids: CASSRYSNQPQHF. The CDR3 coding sequence is TGTGCCAGCTCACGTTATAGCAATCAGCCCCAGCATTTT.

This clonotype was observed a few times. The chain recombines TRBV7-6 with TRBJ2-7; TRBD2 matches at 14 bases. Germline values: CDR1 SGHVS, CDR2 FNYEAQ. Trimming at V came to 5 bases and at J to 3 bases, leaving 9 bases not matched to a gene. This CDR3 has 17 residues. Here the CDR3 reads CASSHGTSGGSDYEQYF. CDR3 sequence (DNA): TGTGCCAGCAGCCATGGGACTAGCGGGGGCTCTGACTACGAGCAGTACTTC.

The rearrangement joins TRBV20-1 to TRBJ2-1, with 11 bases lining up with TRBD2. V gave up 6 bases and J gave up 9 bases; unmatched junction bases: 10. CDR1 is DFQATT, CDR2 SNEGSKA, per germline (reference sequence). This CDR3 has 14 amino acids. Written as DNA, the CDR3 is TGCAGTGCCGTTAGCGGGAGGGCCCTCGGTGAGCAGTTCTTC. Protein product: CSAVSGRALGEQFF.

The chain uses TRBV7-9 and TRBJ2-5, with TRBD1 as a possible D gene (5 bases). The length of the CDR3 is 13 residues. Germline values: CDR1 SEHNR, CDR2 FQNEAQ (reference sequence). Deletions cut 6 bases from V and 1 base from J, with 9 bases between. The CDR3: CASRPGIQETQYF. The CDR3 nucleotides are TGTGCCAGCAGGCCAGGGATCCAAGAGACCCAGTACTTC.

This clonotype was counted ten times or more. The chain joins TRBV7-8 to TRBJ2-1; 12 bases map to TRBD2. Germline V CDR1 and CDR2: SGHVS, FQNEAQ. The CDR3 totals 15 residues. The junction had 4 bases not matched to a gene; V was cut back by 5 bases and J by 5 bases. In DNA, the CDR3 is TGTGCCAGCAGCCAGACTAGCGGGAGCCACAATGAGCAGTTCTTC. It is translated as CASSQTSGSHNEQFF.

In this sample, this clonotype turned up a few times. The rearrangement uses TRBV7-2 and TRBJ2-7; 9 nucleotides align to TRBD1. The ends lost 5 bases at V and 5 bases at J; junction bases unmatched: 10. The CDR3 contains 15 residues. Germline lookup yields CDR1 SGHTA and CDR2 FQGNSA. As DNA, the CDR3 is TGTGCCAGCAGCCCTCGCGGACAGGGGATCAACGAGCAGTACTTC. This gives the protein CASSPRGQGINEQYF.

At least ten counts were recorded for this clonotype. The chain combines TRBV7-2 with TRBJ1-2; 10 nucleotides align to TRBD1. The CDR3 runs 14 residues. Trimming took 4 bases from V and 8 from J; bases not matched to a gene: 7. Germline CDR1 and CDR2: SGHTA and FQGNSA. The DNA of the CDR3 is TGTGCCAGCAGCTCCGGGACAGGGGACAGGGGCTACACCTTC. Its translation: CASSSGTGDRGYTF.

The gene calls are TRBV2 and TRBJ2-3; unclear D gene. The germline V gene encodes CDR1 SNHLY and CDR2 FYNNEI. V shed 8 bases and J shed 0 bases, with 9 bases lying between them. This CDR3 has 13 amino acids. CDR3 sequence (DNA): TGTGCCAGCGACGGACCTAGCACAGATACGCAGTATTTT. This gives the protein CASDGPSTDTQYF.

The chain joins TRBV20-1 to TRBJ2-5; TRBD2 is a possible D gene (6 bases). The germline gives CDR1 DFQATT, CDR2 SNEGSKA (reference sequence). Trimming took 3 bases from V and 0 from J, leaving 17 bases between them. This CDR3 region has 16 residues. This CDR3 reads CSARDLPGTYQETQYF. In nucleotides, the CDR3 is TGCAGTGCTAGGGACCTCCCGGGGACTTACCAAGAGACCCAGTACTTC.

V gene TRBV6-1 combines with J gene TRBJ2-7; D remains unclear. The CDR3 is 13 residues long. Germline CDR1 MNHNS, CDR2 SASEGT. Trimming removed 5 bases from V and 1 base from J, with 9 bases in between. The chain's CDR3 is CASSYGGSYEQYF. In DNA form, the CDR3 reads TGTGCCAGCAGTTACGGCGGTTCCTACGAGCAGTACTTC.

In its sample, this clonotype was seen many times. The chain uses TRBV7-8 and TRBJ2-1; TRBD2 matches at 14 bases. Germline V gene data show CDR1 as SGHVS and CDR2 as FQNEAQ. This CDR3 region has 19 residues. V was pared by 5 bases and J by 4 bases, with 13 bases of the junction left unmatched. The CDR3 sequence is CASSLGLAGGQTHYNEQFF. CDR3 DNA: TGTGCCAGCAGCCTTGGACTAGCGGGAGGCCAAACCCATTACAATGAGCAGTTCTTC. Filled out from reference TRBV7-8 and TRBJ2-1, the complete variable domain reads GAGVSQSPRYKVAKRGQDVALRCDPISGHVSLFWYQQALGQGPEFLTYFQNEAQLDKSGLPSDRFFAERPEGSVSTLKIQRTQQEDSAVYLCASSLGLAGGQTHYNEQFFGPGTRLTVL.

This clonotype was seen more than once but under ten times. V gene TRBV27 combines with J gene TRBJ1-5; D is uncertain. CDR3 length equals 13 residues. The V end lost 5 bases, the J end lost 4 bases, and 9 bases lay between the germline ends. Germline V lookup: CDR1 MNHEY, CDR2 SMNVEV (reference sequence). The DNA of the CDR3 is TGTGCCAGCAGTGTCACTCGAAATCAGCCCCAGCATTTT. Protein sequence: CASSVTRNQPQHF.

This chain uses TRBV6-6 with TRBJ1-5; no definite D call. The germline CDR1 and CDR2 sequences are MNHNY and SVGAGI (reference sequence). Trimming pared 2 bases from V and 2 bases from J, leaving 7 bases between. The CDR3 is made up of 14 amino acids. The CDR3 DNA is TGTGCCAGCAGTTACCGTGGCCGCAATCAGCCCCAGCATTTT. This gives the protein CASSYRGRNQPQHF.

This clonotype has only a few counts. The chain is built from TRBV9 and TRBJ2-5, with 9 bases identical to TRBD2. Unmatched junction bases numbered 4, after V lost 0 bases and J lost 1 base. Germline lookup yields CDR1 SGDLS and CDR2 YYNGEE. The CDR3 is made up of 16 amino acids. For the CDR3, the DNA is TGTGCCAGCAGCGTAGGCAGTAGCGGGGGCCAAGAGACCCAGTACTTC. It yields the protein CASSVGSSGGQETQYF. The whole variable domain, filled in from reference TRBV9 and TRBJ2-5, reads DSGVTQTPKHLITATGQRVTLRCSPRSGDLSVYWYQQSLDQGLQFLIQYYNGEERAKGNILERFSAQQFPDLHSELNLSSLELGDSALYFCASSVGSSGGQETQYFGPGTRLLVL.